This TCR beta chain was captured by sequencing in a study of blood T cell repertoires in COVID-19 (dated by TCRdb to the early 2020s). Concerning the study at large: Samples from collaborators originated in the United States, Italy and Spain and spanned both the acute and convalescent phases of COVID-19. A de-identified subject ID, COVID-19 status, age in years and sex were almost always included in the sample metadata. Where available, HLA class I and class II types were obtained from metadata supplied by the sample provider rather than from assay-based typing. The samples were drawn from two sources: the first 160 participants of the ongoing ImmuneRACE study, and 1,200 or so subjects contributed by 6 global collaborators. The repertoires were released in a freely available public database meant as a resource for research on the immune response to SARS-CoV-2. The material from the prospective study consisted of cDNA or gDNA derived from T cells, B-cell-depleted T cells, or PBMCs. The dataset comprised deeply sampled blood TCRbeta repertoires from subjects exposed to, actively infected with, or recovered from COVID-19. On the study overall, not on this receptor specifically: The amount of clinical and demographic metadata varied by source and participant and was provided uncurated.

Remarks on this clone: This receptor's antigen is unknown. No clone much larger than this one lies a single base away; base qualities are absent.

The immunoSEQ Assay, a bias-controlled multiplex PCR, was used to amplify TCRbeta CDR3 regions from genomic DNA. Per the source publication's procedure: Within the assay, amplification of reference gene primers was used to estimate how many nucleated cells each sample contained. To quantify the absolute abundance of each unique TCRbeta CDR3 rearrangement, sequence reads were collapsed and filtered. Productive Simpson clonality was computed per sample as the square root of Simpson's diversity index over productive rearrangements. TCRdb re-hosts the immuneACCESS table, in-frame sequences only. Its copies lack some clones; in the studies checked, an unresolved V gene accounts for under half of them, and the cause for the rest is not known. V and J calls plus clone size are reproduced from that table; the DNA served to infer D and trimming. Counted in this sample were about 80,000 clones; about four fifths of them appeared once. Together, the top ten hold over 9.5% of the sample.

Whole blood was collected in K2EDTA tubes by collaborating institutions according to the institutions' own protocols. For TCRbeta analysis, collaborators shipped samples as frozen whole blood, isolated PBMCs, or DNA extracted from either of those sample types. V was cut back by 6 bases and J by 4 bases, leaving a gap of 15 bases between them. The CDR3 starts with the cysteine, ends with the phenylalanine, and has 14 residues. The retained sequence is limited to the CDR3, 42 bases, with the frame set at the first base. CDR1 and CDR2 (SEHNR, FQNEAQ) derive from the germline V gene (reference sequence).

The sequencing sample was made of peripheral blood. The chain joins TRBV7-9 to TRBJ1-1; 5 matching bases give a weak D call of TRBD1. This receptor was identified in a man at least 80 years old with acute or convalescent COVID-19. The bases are TGTGCCAGCAGTTCAAAATTGGGGGGCACTGAAGCTTTCTTT. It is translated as CASSSKLGGTEAFF.